This T cell receptor beta chain is from a study of T-cell memory formation after mild COVID-19. This clonotype was counted a few times. 5'RACE with constant-segment primers built TCRalpha and TCRbeta cDNA libraries with UMIs. Each CDR3 protein gets one entry after TCRdb re-called the 5' RACE reads with MiXCR. The table lists around 300,000 distinct CDR3 sequences, under 8.5% of them singletons. There are 16 residues in the CDR3. Trimming cost V 0 bases and J 5 bases; bases outside gene matches: 8. The germline V gene encodes CDR1 SGDLS and CDR2 YYNGEE. The receptor was isolated from a man aged 18 to 30 who had mild COVID-19 (a few samples of this study predate the infection). Cell type and time point are not known. The V gene is TRBV9, the J gene TRBJ2-5, with TRBD1 matching over 9 bases. The sample consisted of PBMCs or a T cell subset sorted from them (not recorded which). CDR3 sequence: CASSVGGQGFGETQYF. The CDR3 coding sequence is TGTGCCAGCAGCGTAGGGGGACAGGGTTTCGGGGAGACCCAGTACTTC.